This T cell receptor (beta chain) was obtained from a study of T cells expressing NK-cell markers. In the study overall: The authors derived TCR beta repertoires from sorted CD3+CD56+NKG2C+, CD3+CD56+NKG2C- and CD3+CD56-NKG2C+ T cells. Seropositivity for HCMV was found in most of the eight sequenced donors, with one seronegative.

This CDR3 has 15 amino acids. TCRdb re-called the 5' RACE reads and catalogs CDR3 proteins one per entry, DNA excluded. This table holds about 260,000 distinct CDR3 sequences. The origin of this receptor is a man aged 18 to 29 in good health. The sequenced material came from blood T cells: a sorted CD56 or NKG2C T cell subset, CD4+ or CD8+ T cells, or bulk PBMC T cells (not recorded which). This chain connects TRBV12-3 or TRBV12-4 to TRBJ2-6; TCRdb's D call of TRBD1 is untestable without DNA. The CDR3 is CASRPTGYGANVLTF.